This TCR beta chain was captured by sequencing in a study of STAT5B mutations in CD4+ large granular lymphocyte leukemia. Overall study context: The CDR3 'QG' motif was associated with a particular HLA allele among healthy donors.

Control samples were healthy donors' buffy coats. The assay was immunoSEQ multiplex PCR, and TCRdb's table has in-frame clones only and misses some. Of approximately 30,000 clones in the sample, 65% to 70% were seen once. This CDR3 has 12 amino acids. V dropped 0 bases and J dropped 7 bases, with 4 bases sitting between them. CDR1 and CDR2 (germline): SEHNR, FQNEAQ (reference sequence). The sample was CD4+ T cells from blood buffy coats. The chain couples TRBV7-9 to TRBJ2-4; D gene uncertain. The TCR was taken from a human donor in good health. The CDR3 nucleotides read TGTGCCAGCAGCTTAGCCCAGAACATTCAGTACTTC. Residues: CASSLAQNIQYF.